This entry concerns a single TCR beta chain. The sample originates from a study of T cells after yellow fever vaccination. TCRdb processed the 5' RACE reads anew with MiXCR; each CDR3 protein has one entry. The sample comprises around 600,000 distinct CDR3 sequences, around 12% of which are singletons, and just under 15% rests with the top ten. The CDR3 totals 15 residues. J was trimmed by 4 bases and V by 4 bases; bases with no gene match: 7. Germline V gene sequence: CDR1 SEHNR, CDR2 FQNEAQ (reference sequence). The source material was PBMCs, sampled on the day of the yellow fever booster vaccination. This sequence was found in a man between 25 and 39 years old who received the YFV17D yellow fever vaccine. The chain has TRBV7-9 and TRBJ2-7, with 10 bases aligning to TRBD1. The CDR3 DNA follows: TGTGCCAGCAGCTCCGAGGACAGGGGGGATTACGAGCAGTACTTC. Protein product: CASSSEDRGDYEQYF.